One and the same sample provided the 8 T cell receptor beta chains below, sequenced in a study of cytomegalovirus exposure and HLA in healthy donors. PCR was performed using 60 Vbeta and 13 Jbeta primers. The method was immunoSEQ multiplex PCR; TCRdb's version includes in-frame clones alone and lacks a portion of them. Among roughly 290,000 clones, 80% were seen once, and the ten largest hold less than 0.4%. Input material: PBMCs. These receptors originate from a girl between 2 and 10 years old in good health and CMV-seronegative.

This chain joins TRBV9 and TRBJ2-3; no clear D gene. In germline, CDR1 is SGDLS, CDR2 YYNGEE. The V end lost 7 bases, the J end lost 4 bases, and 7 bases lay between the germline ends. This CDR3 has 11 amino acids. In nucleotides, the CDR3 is TGTGCCAGCGGCCCTTCAGATACGCAGTATTTT. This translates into CASGPSDTQYF.

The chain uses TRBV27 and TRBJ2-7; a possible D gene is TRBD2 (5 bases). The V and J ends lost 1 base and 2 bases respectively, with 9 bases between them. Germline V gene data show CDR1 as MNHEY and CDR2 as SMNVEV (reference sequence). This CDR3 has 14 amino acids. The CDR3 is CASSLWSGTYEQYF. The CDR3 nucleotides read TGTGCCAGCAGTTTATGGAGCGGCACCTACGAGCAGTACTTC.

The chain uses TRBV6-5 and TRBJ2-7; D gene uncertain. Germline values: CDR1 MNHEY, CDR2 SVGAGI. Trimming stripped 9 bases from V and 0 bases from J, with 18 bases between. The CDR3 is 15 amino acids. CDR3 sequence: CASSTPAENSYEQYF. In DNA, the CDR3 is TGTGCCAGTTCGACCCCGGCGGAAAACTCCTACGAGCAGTACTTC.

CDR3 DNA: TGTGCCAGCAGCTCAACCGGACTAGCTCAAGAGACCCAGTACTTC. This codes for CASSSTGLAQETQYF. This chain links TRBV9 with TRBJ2-5, with 8 bases identical to TRBD2. The germline V gene has CDR1 SGDLS and CDR2 YYNGEE. The CDR3 has 15 residues. V lost 4 bases, J lost 2 bases, and 7 bases stayed unmatched. Using reference TRBV9 and TRBJ2-5 for the parts outside the CDR3, the full variable domain is DSGVTQTPKHLITATGQRVTLRCSPRSGDLSVYWYQQSLDQGLQFLIQYYNGEERAKGNILERFSAQQFPDLHSELNLSSLELGDSALYFCASSSTGLAQETQYFGPGTRLLVL.

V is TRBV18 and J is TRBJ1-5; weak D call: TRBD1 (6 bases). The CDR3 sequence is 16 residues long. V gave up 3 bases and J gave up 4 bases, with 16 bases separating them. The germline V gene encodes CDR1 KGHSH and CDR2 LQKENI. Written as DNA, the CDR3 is TGTGCCAGCTCACCTCCGGGACAAGGGATAAATCAGCCCCAGCATTTT. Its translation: CASSPPGQGINQPQHF.

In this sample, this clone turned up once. CDR3 coding DNA: TGCAGCTACAGGCGGGGGGATACGCAGTATTTT. Translation gives CSYRRGDTQYF. The V gene is TRBV29-1, the J gene TRBJ2-3, with 7 bases identical to TRBD2. The CDR3 contains 11 residues. CDR1 is SQVTM and CDR2 is ANQGSEA in the germline V gene. J lost 6 bases, V lost 8 bases, and 5 bases had no gene match.

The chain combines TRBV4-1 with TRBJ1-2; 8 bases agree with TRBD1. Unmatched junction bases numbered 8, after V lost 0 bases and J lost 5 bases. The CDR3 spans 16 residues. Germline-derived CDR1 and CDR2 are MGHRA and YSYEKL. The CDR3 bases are TGCGCCAGCAGCCAAGAGTCCGGGACAGGCATGTATGGCTACACCTTC. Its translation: CASSQESGTGMYGYTF.

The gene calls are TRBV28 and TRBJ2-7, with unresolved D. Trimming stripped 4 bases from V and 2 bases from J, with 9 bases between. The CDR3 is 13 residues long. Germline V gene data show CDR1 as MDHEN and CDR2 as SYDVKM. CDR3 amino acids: CASSSHSTYEQYF. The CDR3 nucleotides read TGTGCCAGCAGTTCCCATTCTACCTACGAGCAGTACTTC.